This T cell receptor beta chain was observed in a study of T-cell reconstitution after alpha-beta-depleted transplantation in children. Library preparation (for TCRbeta) was performed with unique molecular identifiers. Each CDR3 protein is one row after TCRdb ran MiXCR on the PCR reads. The table lists more than 150,000 distinct CDR3 sequences, approximately 14% of them singletons, with approximately 13% in the top ten. This clonotype was seen repeatedly, ten times or more. Germline assignment: CDR1 SGHTA and CDR2 FQGNSA. Between the trimmed V and J ends, which lost 4 bases and 6 bases, there was a span of 9 bases. The CDR3 is 13 residues long.

The sample consisted of PBMCs from the stem cell graft donor, taken from the stem cell graft. The sequence derives from a human donor who donated a stem cell graft to a child with acute lymphoblastic leukemia. The rearrangement links TRBV7-2 to TRBJ2-2, with D tentatively TRBD2 (6 bases). CDR3 sequence: CASSSGRSGELFF. In nucleotides, the CDR3 is TGTGCCAGCAGCTCTGGGAGGTCCGGGGAGCTGTTTTTT.